A selection of T cell receptor beta chains follows, all from one sample in a study of molecular identifiers for immune sequencing clone quantification. TCRdb reanalysed the PCR reads using MiXCR and keeps one entry per CDR3 protein. The table records fewer than 350,000 distinct CDR3 sequences, over 20% of them present only once. Sequenced input: naive CD8+ T cells from blood, with Jurkat cell RNA spiked in. The receptor source for this set is a human donor in good health. Some libraries in this study had Jurkat cell RNA spiked in. Both conserved end residues are trimmed from each CDR3.

j_call v_call cdr3_aa
TRBJ2-7 TRBV4-3 ASSQGVLAGEQY
TRBJ1-1 TRBV6-5 ASSYTDTYTEAF
TRBJ1-1 TRBV28 ASKTGLEAF
TRBJ2-5 TRBV7-9 AGGETIQETQY
TRBJ2-7 TRBV2 ASAGNSYEQY
TRBJ2-7 TRBV27 ASTVVGVTGPYEQY
TRBJ2-7 TRBV29-1 AVREGNSYEQY
TRBJ2-7 TRBV29-1 SVVGQGGYEQY
TRBJ2-7 TRBV6-5 ASSYTSGTGEQY
TRBJ2-7 TRBV4-1 ASSLRQGYSYEQY
TRBJ1-2 TRBV29-1 SVDGAGEIFNYGYT
TRBJ2-5 TRBV4-1 VSSQITGVETQY
TRBJ1-1 TRBV20-1 SAPPPRGYRGLEEAF
TRBJ1-5 TRBV19 ASSTYREISTVNQPQH
TRBJ2-2 TRBV6-1 ASSQTDSNTGELF
TRBJ1-5 TRBV20-1 SARPRGQGAPPQH